These 32 T cell receptor beta chains originate from one sample sequenced in a study of T-cell memory formation after mild COVID-19. MiXCR, run by TCRdb on the 5' RACE reads, gives a single entry per CDR3 protein. The data hold about 340,000 distinct CDR3 sequences, with approximately 15% observed a single time. Sequenced: PBMCs or a T cell subset sorted from them (not recorded which). The receptor set was obtained from a man aged 18 to 29 who had mild COVID-19 (a few samples of this study predate the infection). Cell type and time point are not known.

This clonotype was recorded many times. This sequence joins TRBV28 and TRBJ2-2; D is uncertain. CDR1 and CDR2 (germline): MDHEN, SYDVKM. This CDR3 contains 13 residues. Trimming removed 6 bases at V and 6 bases at J, with 11 bases between. The CDR3 here is CASSLRLSGELFF. CDR3 sequence (DNA): TGTGCCAGCAGCCTCCGGTTATCCGGGGAGCTGTTTTTT.

This clonotype was counted between two and nine times. The chain carries TRBV6-2 or TRBV6-3 and TRBJ1-2; no firm D call. The length of the CDR3 is 10 residues. CDR1 and CDR2 (germline): MNHEY, SVGEGT. V was shortened by 6 bases and J by 6 bases, with 5 bases between the two germline ends. In nucleotides, the CDR3 is TGTGCCAGCAGGAGGAATGGCTACACCTTC. Translating it yields CASRRNGYTF.

The table lists this clonotype with a few counts. This chain links TRBV4-3 with TRBJ2-7; D remains unclear. Trimming pared 0 bases from V and 12 bases from J, leaving 18 bases between. The CDR3 has 14 residues. Germline assignment: CDR1 LGHNA and CDR2 YSLEER. The CDR3 loop reads CASSQDRQSGRLYF. CDR3 DNA sequence: TGCGCCAGCAGCCAAGATAGGCAATCTGGGCGCCTGTACTTC.

The rearrangement joins TRBV4-1 to TRBJ2-3; D ambiguous. CDR1 and CDR2 from the germline V gene are MGHRA and YSYEKL. This CDR3 has 17 amino acids. Trimming shortened V by 1 base and J by 6 bases, and 20 bases separated the two germline ends. The CDR3 nucleotides are TGCGCCAGCAGCCAAGTTTATTTCGGCCGGTCAGCCGATACGCAGTATTTT. Translation: CASSQVYFGRSADTQYF.

As DNA, the CDR3 is TGTGCCAGCACCCGAGACAGGGGCCAAGAGACCCAGTACTTC. It translates to CASTRDRGQETQYF. The V call is TRBV2, the J call TRBJ2-5, with 8 bases fitting TRBD1. The CDR3 has 14 amino acids. Trimming cost V 7 bases and J 1 base; bases outside gene matches: 5. Germline-derived CDR1 and CDR2 are SNHLY and FYNNEI.

The rearrangement links TRBV5-6 to TRBJ1-2; possible D gene TRBD1, 5 bases. The CDR3 has 15 residues. V lost 4 bases and J lost 5, with 18 bases in between. Germline loops: CDR1 SGHDT, CDR2 YYEEEE. CDR3: CASSPLAGGVYGYTF. CDR3 nucleotide sequence: TGTGCCAGCAGCCCCCTGGCGGGGGGAGTATATGGCTACACCTTC.

The chain has TRBV4-3 and TRBJ1-6, with D unresolved. Germline values: CDR1 LGHNA, CDR2 YSLEER. The V end was cut by 4 bases, the J end by 10 bases, with 17 bases between. The length of the CDR3 is 15 residues. The CDR3 nucleotides read TGCGCCAGCAGCCGCGGGCAAGATTCGGGATCACCCCTCCACTTT. Translating gives CASSRGQDSGSPLHF.

The chain recombines TRBV5-4 with TRBJ1-6; the D is unclear. CDR1 and CDR2 from the germline V gene are SGHNT and YYREEE (reference sequence). The CDR3 runs to 13 residues. The V gene lost 1 base and the J gene lost 9 bases, with 8 bases spanning the gap. CDR3 in amino acids: CASSLTATSPLHF. The DNA for the CDR3 is TGTGCCAGCAGCTTGACAGCTACTTCACCCCTCCACTTT.

This clonotype was seen a few times. This chain connects TRBV6-6 to TRBJ2-2, with 9 bases fitting TRBD2. Per the germline V gene, CDR1 is MNHNY and CDR2 is SVGAGI (reference sequence). After removal of 0 bases from V and 2 bases from J, the junction contained 7 bases not matched to a gene. This CDR3 is 18 amino acids long. Here the CDR3 reads CASSYSRQRGDNTGELFF. The CDR3 DNA is TGTGCCAGCAGTTACTCGAGGCAGCGGGGGGATAACACCGGGGAGCTGTTTTTT.

DNA of the CDR3: TGCAGTGCTAGTATCAGGGGCCGTCGCAATCAGCCCCAGCATTTT. Amino acid sequence: CSASIRGRRNQPQHF. The chain links TRBV20-1 to TRBJ1-5; TRBD1 might be the D (6 bases). Germline lookup yields CDR1 DFQATT and CDR2 SNEGSKA (reference sequence). The CDR3 has 15 amino acids. Trimming took 3 bases from V and 2 from J, leaving 14 bases between them.

In the case of this clonotype: The junction departs from the called germline gene at one end, perhaps through a read error. J is TRBJ1-1 and V is TRBV2; D gene unclear. The germline gives CDR1 SNHLY, CDR2 FYNNEI. The CDR3 loop spans 13 amino acids. CDR3 sequence (DNA): TGTGCCAGCGCTCTGGAGTTTAACACTCAAGCTTTCTTT. Its translation: CASALEFNTQAFF.

The chain recombines TRBV12-3 or TRBV12-4 with TRBJ2-7; 7 positions match TRBD1. There are 12 residues in the CDR3. Trimming took 5 bases from V and 6 from J; bases not matched to a gene: 4. The DNA of the CDR3 is TGTGCCAGCAGTCAGGACAGGTTCGAGCAGTACTTC. Amino acids: CASSQDRFEQYF.

This clonotype was counted between two and nine times. The chain couples TRBV18 to TRBJ2-7, with D unresolved. Germline-derived CDR1 and CDR2 are KGHSH and LQKENI. Deletions cut 3 bases from V and 0 bases from J, with 9 bases between. This CDR3 contains 14 residues. As DNA, the CDR3 is TGTGCCAGCTCACCCCTTGGCACCTCCTACGAGCAGTACTTC. Protein product: CASSPLGTSYEQYF.

In its sample, this clonotype was seen a few times. The chain carries TRBV29-1 and TRBJ1-3; D might be TRBD1 (5 bases). This CDR3 region has 13 residues. V was shortened by 7 bases and J by 0 bases, with 10 bases between the two germline ends. CDR1 is SQVTM and CDR2 is ANQGSEA in the germline V gene. The CDR3 loop is CSGRDFSGNTIYF. For the CDR3, the DNA is TGCAGCGGGAGGGACTTCTCTGGAAACACCATATATTTT.

A few counts support this clonotype. This CDR3 is CSVESGEGQPQHF. DNA of the CDR3: TGCAGCGTTGAGTCGGGGGAAGGTCAGCCCCAGCATTTT. The rearrangement links TRBV29-1 to TRBJ1-5; D is perhaps TRBD1 (5 bases). V lost 3 bases and J lost 6, with 12 bases in between. In germline, CDR1 is SQVTM, CDR2 ANQGSEA. CDR3 length: 13 amino acids.

This clonotype was seen a few times. V is TRBV6-2 or TRBV6-3 and J is TRBJ2-5; D might be TRBD2 (5 bases). Trimming stripped 5 bases from V and 5 bases from J, with 9 bases between. Germline CDR1 is MNHEY and CDR2 is SVGEGT. The CDR3 contains 12 residues. The CDR3 loop is CASSASSETQYF. CDR3 DNA: TGTGCCAGCAGTGCTAGCAGCGAGACCCAGTACTTC.

This clonotype was observed a handful of times. The J gene is TRBJ2-7, the V gene TRBV9; perhaps D is TRBD1 or TRBD2 (6 bases each). V lost 3 bases and J lost 2, with 12 bases in between. The CDR3 has 14 amino acids. CDR1 is SGDLS, CDR2 YYNGEE, per germline. The CDR3 loop reads CASSEGGNPYEQYF. As DNA, the CDR3 is TGTGCCAGCAGCGAGGGGGGAAACCCCTACGAGCAGTACTTC.

In its sample, this clonotype was seen a few times. The chain has TRBV6-2 or TRBV6-3 and TRBJ2-7; possible D gene TRBD1, 6 bases. V was clipped by 7 bases and J by 0 bases, with 10 bases between them. CDR3 size: 13 residues. The germline gives CDR1 MNHEY, CDR2 SVGEGT. CDR3 protein: CASTDRSSYEQYV. The CDR3 DNA is TGTGCCAGCACCGACAGGAGCTCCTACGAGCAGTACGTC.

The J gene is TRBJ2-1, the V gene TRBV20-1; 11 bases align to TRBD2. The ends lost 6 bases at V and 2 bases at J; junction bases unmatched: 6. There are 15 residues in the CDR3. Per germline, CDR1 DFQATT and CDR2 SNEGSKA (reference sequence). CDR3 amino acids: CSAFGLAGTYNEQFF. The CDR3 nucleotides read TGCAGTGCGTTCGGACTAGCGGGTACCTACAATGAGCAGTTCTTC.

The chain has TRBV4-3 and TRBJ2-1, with D possibly TRBD2 on 6 matching bases. The V gene's germline CDR1 is LGHNA and CDR2 YSLEER. V lost 1 base to trimming and J lost 5 bases, with 15 bases between them. CDR3 length equals 16 residues. The CDR3, as DNA: TGCGCCAGCAGCCAAGTCGCGGGACTGAGCAACAATGAGCAGTTCTTC. Translated, it gives CASSQVAGLSNNEQFF.

This clonotype was counted many times. The chain is built from TRBV12-3 or TRBV12-4 and TRBJ1-2; possible D gene TRBD1, 6 bases. The length of the CDR3 is 16 residues. The V end lost 8 bases, the J end lost 4 bases, and 23 bases lay between the germline ends. In nucleotides, the CDR3 is TGTGCCAGCTCCTACCCCGGACAGCTTGGTACCTATGGCTACACCTTC. The encoded protein is CASSYPGQLGTYGYTF.

This clonotype was recorded at least ten times. V usage is TRBV5-1 and J usage is TRBJ2-1; D perhaps matches TRBD1 (5 bases). Germline lookup yields CDR1 SGHRS and CDR2 YFSETQ. The CDR3 runs 13 residues. V was pared by 0 bases and J by 6 bases, with 7 bases between. CDR3 DNA sequence: TGCGCCAGCAGCTTGGCCAGGGCCAATGAGCAGTTCTTC. As protein: CASSLARANEQFF.

This clonotype was seen a few times. The rearrangement uses TRBV5-1 and TRBJ1-2; tentatively, D is TRBD1 (5 bases). CDR3 length equals 15 residues. Trimming cost V 0 bases and J 4 bases, with 13 bases left between them. Germline CDR1 and CDR2: SGHRS and YFSETQ. The chain's CDR3 is CASSLVMGLSYGYTF. The CDR3, as DNA: TGCGCCAGCAGCTTGGTCATGGGACTCAGCTATGGCTACACCTTC.

This clonotype came up a few times. V is TRBV19 and J is TRBJ2-2; the D is unclear. This CDR3 spans 12 amino acids. Germline V gives CDR1 LNHDA, CDR2 SQIVND (reference sequence). V lost 2 bases and J 6 bases, leaving 4 bases between the germline ends. The CDR3 nucleotides are TGTGCCAGTAGTATATGGTCCGGGGAGCTGTTTTTT. Its translation: CASSIWSGELFF.

The sample holds many counts of this clonotype. The V and J genes are TRBV24-1 and TRBJ2-3; 9 bases map to TRBD1. This CDR3 comprises 16 residues. Looked up from germline, CDR1 is KGHDR and CDR2 is SFDVKD. Unmatched junction bases numbered 7, after V lost 5 bases and J lost 2 bases. The CDR3 is CATSGSDRGITDTQYF. CDR3 DNA sequence: TGTGCCACCAGTGGATCGGACAGGGGCATCACAGATACGCAGTATTTT.

V is TRBV5-5 and J is TRBJ1-6, with D maybe TRBD1 (5 bases). The length of the CDR3 is 17 residues. Deletions cut 4 bases from V and 7 bases from J, with 21 bases between. The V gene's germline CDR1 is SGHKS and CDR2 YYEKEE (reference sequence). CDR3 loop: CASSRLRGGMTNSPLHF. In nucleotides, the CDR3 is TGTGCCAGCAGCCGATTGCGGGGGGGTATGACGAATTCACCCCTCCACTTT. The full variable domain, its missing parts supplied by reference TRBV5-5 and TRBJ1-6, is DAGVTQSPTHLIKTRGQQVTLRCSPISGHKSVSWYQQVLGQGPQFIFQYYEKEERGRGNFPDRFSARQFPNYSSELNVNALLLGDSALYLCASSRLRGGMTNSPLHFGNGTRLTVT.

This clonotype appeared many times. The rearrangement uses TRBV12-3 or TRBV12-4 and TRBJ1-2; no clear D. V was clipped by 0 bases and J by 8 bases, with 19 bases between them. CDR3 size: 16 residues. The CDR3 DNA sequence: TGTGCCAGCAGTTTAGCTTTATTACAACTATATGGAGGCTACACCTTC. This codes for CASSLALLQLYGGYTF.

This clonotype has just a few counts. In DNA form, the CDR3 reads TGTGCCAGCAGTGTGCGTTACGAGCAGTACGTC. It is translated as CASSVRYEQYV. The chain recombines TRBV2 with TRBJ2-7, with D uncertain. This CDR3 contains 11 residues. Trimming took off 4 bases at V and 4 bases at J, with 5 bases between the two ends. Germline-derived CDR1 and CDR2 are SNHLY and FYNNEI.

This chain connects TRBV7-3 to TRBJ2-7, with D perhaps TRBD1 (6 bases). Deletions cut 5 bases from V and 0 bases from J, with 38 bases between. Germline V CDR1 and CDR2: SGHTA, FQGTGA. The CDR3 runs to 23 residues. The CDR3 loop is CASSGFLGGQRRFRDRSSYEQYF. The CDR3 nucleotides are TGTGCCAGCAGCGGGTTTCTTGGGGGACAAAGGCGGTTTAGGGACCGGAGCTCCTACGAGCAGTACTTC.

The sample holds a few counts of this clonotype. The J gene is TRBJ1-1, the V gene TRBV7-2; TRBD1 matches at 9 bases. Per germline, CDR1 SGHTA and CDR2 FQGNSA. CDR3 length equals 15 residues. V shed 3 bases, J shed 5 bases, and the junction held 7 bases outside the gene matches. The CDR3 region is CASSFTGTGNTEAFF. The CDR3 DNA reads TGTGCCAGCAGCTTTACCGGGACAGGGAATACTGAAGCTTTCTTT.

This clonotype was seen more than once but under ten times. J is TRBJ2-1 and V is TRBV20-1, with TRBD2 identical over 7 bases. CDR3 length equals 15 residues. With 3 bases clipped from V and 1 base from J, the junction kept 6 bases outside the gene matches. Germline V gives CDR1 DFQATT, CDR2 SNEGSKA (reference sequence). The CDR3 DNA follows: TGCAGTGCTAGTGCCCCGGGACTATCCTACAATGAGCAGTTCTTC. It encodes CSASAPGLSYNEQFF.

The CDR3 coding sequence is TGTGCCAGCAGCCCATTTCGGGGGGCCGTCTACGAGCAGTACTTC. Translated, it gives CASSPFRGAVYEQYF. This chain uses TRBV7-6 with TRBJ2-7; tentative D call: TRBD2 (7 bases). Trimming removed 5 bases from V and 3 bases from J, with 17 bases in between. Germline CDR1 reads SGHVS; CDR2 reads FNYEAQ. This CDR3 region has 15 residues.